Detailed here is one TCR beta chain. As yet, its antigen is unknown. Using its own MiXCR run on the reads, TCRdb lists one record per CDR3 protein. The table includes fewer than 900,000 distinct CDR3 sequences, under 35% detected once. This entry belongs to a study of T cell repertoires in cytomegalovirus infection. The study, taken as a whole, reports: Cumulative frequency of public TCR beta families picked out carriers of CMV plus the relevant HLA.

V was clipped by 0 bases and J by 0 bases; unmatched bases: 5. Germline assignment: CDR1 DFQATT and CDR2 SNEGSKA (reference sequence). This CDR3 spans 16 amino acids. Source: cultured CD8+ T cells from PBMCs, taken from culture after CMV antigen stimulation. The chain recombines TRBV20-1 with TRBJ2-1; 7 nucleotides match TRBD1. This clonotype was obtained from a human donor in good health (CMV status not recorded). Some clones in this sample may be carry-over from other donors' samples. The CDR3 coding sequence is TGCAGTGCTAGAGATCACAGGGGCGGCTCCTACAATGAGCAGTTCTTC. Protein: CSARDHRGGSYNEQFF.